These 28 T cell receptor beta chains were all obtained from the same sample, sequenced in a study of cytomegalovirus exposure and HLA in healthy donors. In the PCR, 60 Vbeta and 13 Jbeta primers were used. Libraries were prepared by immunoSEQ multiplex PCR; TCRdb keeps only in-frame clonotypes and omits some of them. The sample has some 150,000 clones, approximately 70% seen once. Sequencing was performed on PBMCs. Receptors originate from a human donor in good health.

The CDR3 protein is CASSIAGGLVEAFF. The CDR3 bases are TGTGCCAGTAGTATAGCTGGGGGGTTGGTAGAAGCTTTCTTT. The chain carries TRBV19 and TRBJ1-1, with TRBD1 as a possible D gene (5 bases). V was pared by 1 base and J by 8 bases, with 14 bases between. Germline assignment: CDR1 LNHDA and CDR2 SQIVND (reference sequence). CDR3 length: 14 amino acids.

V and J are TRBV13 and TRBJ2-7; weak D call: TRBD2 (5 bases). V lost 5 bases to trimming and J lost 4 bases, with 12 bases between them. The CDR3 is 13 amino acids. Germline V gene lookup returns CDR1 PRHDT and CDR2 FYEKMQ (reference sequence). The CDR3 DNA is TGTGCCAGCAGCGCAATAGGAGGTTACGAGCAGTACTTC. Translation gives CASSAIGGYEQYF.

This chain connects TRBV10-1 to TRBJ2-3, with D possibly TRBD1 on 6 matching bases. Germline CDR1 reads WNHNN; CDR2 reads SYGVQD (reference sequence). Trimming stripped 6 bases from V and 11 bases from J, with 18 bases between. The CDR3 sequence is 13 residues long. CDR3 protein: CASRPEARGMQYF. In nucleotides, the CDR3 is TGCGCCAGCAGACCCGAGGCGAGGGGGATGCAGTATTTT.

The V and J genes are TRBV7-2 and TRBJ2-1, with 8 nucleotides matching TRBD2. The CDR3 sequence is 15 residues long. Unmatched junction bases numbered 9, after V lost 4 bases and J lost 7 bases. Germline-derived CDR1 and CDR2 are SGHTA and FQGNSA. The CDR3 here is CASSSGGAVMNEQFF. The CDR3 nucleotides read TGTGCCAGCAGCTCCGGGGGGGCGGTAATGAATGAGCAGTTCTTC.

In this sample, this clone turned up a few times. The chain couples TRBV7-9 to TRBJ2-7, with a weak D call TRBD1 (6 bases). Germline V gene sequence: CDR1 SEHNR, CDR2 FQNEAQ (reference sequence). The CDR3 runs 13 residues. V lost 5 bases and J lost 3, with 11 bases in between. The CDR3 loop is CASSSRDNYEQYF. CDR3 DNA sequence: TGTGCCAGCAGCAGCCGGGACAACTACGAGCAGTACTTC.

CDR3 region: CASGLGTGAGNTIYF. The DNA for the CDR3 is TGTGCTAGTGGTTTGGGGACAGGGGCTGGAAACACCATATATTTT. This rearrangement joins TRBV12-5 to TRBJ1-3, with TRBD1 matching 9 bases. CDR1 and CDR2 from the germline V gene are LGHNT and FRNRAP. With V trimmed by 1 base and J by 2 bases, 0 bases remained unmatched. CDR3 length: 15 residues.

This chain uses TRBV7-9 with TRBJ1-2, with 11 nucleotides matching TRBD1. Germline V gene sequence: CDR1 SEHNR, CDR2 FQNEAQ (reference sequence). J was trimmed by 2 bases and V by 6 bases; bases with no gene match: 8. This CDR3 is built from 16 residues. In DNA, the CDR3 is TGTGCCAGCAGACAGGACAGGGGGCACGGAAACTATGGCTACACCTTC. It encodes CASRQDRGHGNYGYTF.

This clone was detected a few times. CDR3 in DNA: TGTGCCAGCGGAGGACAGGCCCTCACTGAAGCTTTCTTT. Translation gives CASGGQALTEAFF. This sequence joins TRBV6-4 and TRBJ1-1, with TRBD1 matching 7 bases. Germline values: CDR1 MRHNA, CDR2 SNTAGT. The CDR3 extends over 13 amino acids. J lost 4 bases, V lost 8 bases, and 7 bases had no gene match.

This rearrangement joins TRBV5-1 to TRBJ2-2; TRBD2 agrees at 9 bases. Germline V gene data show CDR1 as SGHRS and CDR2 as YFSETQ. The CDR3 is 15 amino acids. Trimming cost V 5 bases and J 4 bases; bases outside gene matches: 6. CDR3 residues: CASSASGGSTGELFF. Here the CDR3 DNA reads TGCGCCAGCAGTGCGAGCGGGGGGAGCACCGGGGAGCTGTTTTTT.

This clone was seen just once. The chain has TRBV7-2 and TRBJ1-3; possible D gene TRBD1, 6 bases. CDR3 length: 16 amino acids. The germline gives CDR1 SGHTA, CDR2 FQGNSA. Trimming shortened V by 3 bases and J by 0 bases, and 12 bases separated the two germline ends. The chain's CDR3 is CASSFSTGSSGNTIYF. In nucleotides, the CDR3 is TGTGCCAGCAGCTTTTCGACAGGAAGCTCTGGAAACACCATATATTTT.

This clone was observed a handful of times. The chain recombines TRBV7-2 with TRBJ1-6; 11 positions match TRBD1. The CDR3 has 15 amino acids. Germline CDR1 SGHTA, CDR2 FQGNSA. V dropped 5 bases and J dropped 8; count of bases not matched to a gene: 5. The CDR3 loop is CASSQGQGDYSPLHF. The DNA for the CDR3 is TGTGCCAGCAGCCAGGGACAGGGGGACTATTCACCCCTCCACTTT.

This clone was observed a few times. The chain couples TRBV7-3 to TRBJ2-3, with 10 bases lining up with TRBD2. Germline CDR1 reads SGHTA; CDR2 reads FQGTGA. This CDR3 comprises 15 residues. Unmatched junction bases numbered 4, after V lost 5 bases and J lost 2 bases. The CDR3 is CASSKTSGVTDTQYF. CDR3 in DNA: TGTGCCAGCAGCAAAACTAGCGGGGTCACAGATACGCAGTATTTT.

The CDR3 bases are TGTGCCAGCAGCTTAGATGTCGGGATGAACACTGAAGCTTTCTTT. Translation gives CASSLDVGMNTEAFF. The chain combines TRBV11-2 with TRBJ1-1; D is ambiguous. Germline CDR1 SGHAT, CDR2 FQNNGV. Trimming took 0 bases from V and 0 from J, leaving 8 bases between them. This CDR3 region has 15 residues.

The count of this clone is one. The rearrangement links TRBV2 to TRBJ2-1; a weak D match, TRBD2 (7 bases). Trimming cost V 6 bases and J 6 bases, with 24 bases left between them. CDR3 size: 17 residues. Germline values: CDR1 SNHLY, CDR2 FYNNEI. The chain's CDR3 is CASRNPWGGQGTNEQFF. In nucleotides, the CDR3 is TGTGCCAGCAGGAACCCGTGGGGGGGACAAGGTACCAATGAGCAGTTCTTC.

The J gene is TRBJ2-3, the V gene TRBV7-8; 8 bases match TRBD2. The germline CDR1 and CDR2 sequences are SGHVS and FQNEAQ. The CDR3 is 17 residues long. With 1 base clipped from V and 1 base from J, the junction kept 7 bases outside the gene matches. The CDR3 nucleotides are TGTGCCAGCAGCTTAGGGCCGCGAGCGGGGGGCACAGATACGCAGTATTTT. Its protein product is CASSLGPRAGGTDTQYF. The full variable domain, its missing parts supplied by reference TRBV7-8 and TRBJ2-3, is GAGVSQSPRYKVAKRGQDVALRCDPISGHVSLFWYQQALGQGPEFLTYFQNEAQLDKSGLPSDRFFAERPEGSVSTLKIQRTQQEDSAVYLCASSLGPRAGGTDTQYFGPGTRLTVL.

The chain has TRBV5-4 and TRBJ2-5; D possibly corresponds to TRBD2 (5 bases). CDR3 size: 19 residues. Germline loops: CDR1 SGHNT, CDR2 YYREEE (reference sequence). V was trimmed by 4 bases and J by 3 bases, leaving 28 bases between them. The CDR3 DNA reads as TGTGCCAGCAGCCTTAGCGATGGCGTTACTCGCCCCAAAAAAGAGACCCAGTACTTC. Translated, it gives CASSLSDGVTRPKKETQYF.

The chain links TRBV6-5 to TRBJ2-7; weak D call: TRBD2 (5 bases). The CDR3 spans 15 residues. The germline gives CDR1 MNHEY, CDR2 SVGAGI. V was clipped by 6 bases and J by 2 bases, with 17 bases between them. The CDR3 coding sequence is TGTGCCAGCAGCCCCCCCGGACTGGCCCCCTACGAGCAGTACTTC. Protein product: CASSPPGLAPYEQYF.

This chain uses TRBV5-1 with TRBJ2-5; TRBD1 agrees at 11 bases. V shed 0 bases and J 4 bases; nucleotides not matched to a gene: 2. Germline V CDR1 and CDR2: SGHRS, YFSETQ. The CDR3 has 15 amino acids. The CDR3 loop reads CASSLGTGGGETQYF. CDR3 in DNA: TGCGCCAGCAGCTTGGGGACAGGGGGCGGAGAGACCCAGTACTTC.

This clone was seen a few times. CDR3 residues: CASSPLAGSEKLFF. The CDR3, as DNA: TGCGCCAGCAGCCCCCTGGCTGGTAGCGAAAAACTGTTTTTT. This rearrangement joins TRBV5-1 to TRBJ1-4; D gene ambiguous. V was trimmed by 4 bases and J by 8 bases, leaving 15 bases between them. This CDR3 contains 14 residues. Germline CDR1 and CDR2: SGHRS and YFSETQ.

This rearrangement joins TRBV6-1 to TRBJ2-2, with 7 nucleotides matching TRBD1. Germline CDR1 MNHNS, CDR2 SASEGT. V lost 7 bases and J lost 7; bases outside the gene matches: 9. The CDR3 covers 14 residues. CDR3 sequence (DNA): TGTGCCAGCAATTCTATAGGGGGCTACGGGGAGCTGTTTTTT. Its protein is CASNSIGGYGELFF.

This chain joins TRBV12-5 and TRBJ2-5; 7 positions match TRBD1. The CDR3 is 16 amino acids. V lost 7 bases to trimming and J lost 4 bases; unmatched junction nucleotides: 15. Germline values: CDR1 LGHNT, CDR2 FRNRAP. Here the CDR3 reads CASAPTRGSFGETQYF. CDR3 in DNA: TGTGCTAGTGCTCCGACCAGGGGGTCCTTTGGAGAGACCCAGTACTTC. Looking up the rest from reference TRBV12-5 and TRBJ2-5 gives the full variable domain: DARVTQTPRHKVTEMGQEVTMRCQPILGHNTVFWYRQTMMQGLELLAYFRNRAPLDDSGMPKDRFSAEMPDATLATLKIQPSEPRDSAVYFCASAPTRGSFGETQYFGPGTRLLVL.

The chain links TRBV5-4 to TRBJ2-3; 7 bases fit TRBD2. Germline CDR1 SGHNT, CDR2 YYREEE (reference sequence). The CDR3 is made up of 15 amino acids. Trimming removed 4 bases from V and 4 bases from J; junction bases left unmatched: 9. This chain's CDR3 is CASSARGEDADTQYF. The CDR3 nucleotides are TGTGCCAGCAGCGCACGGGGGGAAGACGCAGATACGCAGTATTTT. Together with reference TRBV5-4 and TRBJ2-3, the CDR3 gives the full variable domain: ETGVTQSPTHLIKTRGQQVTLRCSSQSGHNTVSWYQQALGQGPQFIFQYYREEENGRGNFPPRFSGLQFPNYSSELNVNALELDDSALYLCASSARGEDADTQYFGPGTRLTVL.

The chain is built from TRBV5-1 and TRBJ2-2; 8 bases fit TRBD1. CDR1 SGHRS and CDR2 YFSETQ come from the germline V gene. The CDR3 sequence is 14 residues long. With 2 bases clipped from V and 6 bases from J, the junction kept 3 bases outside the gene matches. CDR3 nucleotide sequence: TGCGCCAGCAGCTTCACAGGGGGTCCCGGGGAGCTGTTTTTT. This sequence encodes CASSFTGGPGELFF.

This clone showed up just a few times. The CDR3 DNA sequence: TGTGCCAGCAGCTTTGACGGGGGACAAGAGACCCAGTACTTC. Its translation: CASSFDGGQETQYF. The chain links TRBV4-2 to TRBJ2-5; TRBD2 is a possible D gene (6 bases). The CDR3 runs to 14 residues. With 5 bases removed from V and 2 bases from J, the gap between germline ends came to 12 bases. CDR1 is LGHNA and CDR2 is YNFKEQ in the germline V gene.

V and J are TRBV7-3 and TRBJ1-1; TRBD1 might be the D (6 bases). This CDR3 spans 15 amino acids. Germline-derived CDR1 and CDR2 are SGHTA and FQGTGA. V was cut by 5 bases and J by 6 bases, with 19 bases left in between. The CDR3 region is CASSPGTLLGAEAFF. In DNA form, the CDR3 reads TGTGCCAGCAGCCCCGGGACACTCTTGGGAGCTGAAGCTTTCTTT. Based on the CDR3 plus reference TRBV7-3 and TRBJ1-1, the full variable domain is GAGVSQTPSNKVTEKGKYVELRCDPISGHTALYWYRQSLGQGPEFLIYFQGTGAADDSGLPNDRFFAVRPEGSVSTLKIQRTERGDSAVYLCASSPGTLLGAEAFFGQGTRLTVV.

The genes are TRBV19 and TRBJ2-2; perhaps TRBD1 as D (6 bases). V was pared by 4 bases and J by 10 bases, with 13 bases between. The CDR3 covers 13 residues. The germline gives CDR1 LNHDA, CDR2 SQIVND (reference sequence). As DNA, the CDR3 is TGTGCCAGTAGTACAGGGGTTCGGGCGGAGCTGTTTTTT. Translated, it gives CASSTGVRAELFF.

The chain employs TRBV7-9 and TRBJ1-1; D is possibly TRBD1 (6 bases). CDR1 is SEHNR and CDR2 is FQNEAQ in the germline V gene (reference sequence). V shed 3 bases and J shed 1 base, with 12 bases lying between them. The CDR3 covers 15 residues. The CDR3 reads CASSFRQAENTEAFF. DNA for the CDR3: TGTGCCAGCAGCTTCCGACAGGCGGAGAACACTGAAGCTTTCTTT.

V usage is TRBV7-2 and J usage is TRBJ1-6; D unclear. Per the germline V gene, CDR1 is SGHTA and CDR2 is FQGNSA. V dropped 2 bases and J dropped 3 bases, with 14 bases sitting between them. CDR3 length: 17 amino acids. The CDR3 region has the DNA TGTGCCAGCAGCTTAAGGTGGCGGGCAGACTATAATTCACCCCTCCACTTT. Translating it yields CASSLRWRADYNSPLHF.